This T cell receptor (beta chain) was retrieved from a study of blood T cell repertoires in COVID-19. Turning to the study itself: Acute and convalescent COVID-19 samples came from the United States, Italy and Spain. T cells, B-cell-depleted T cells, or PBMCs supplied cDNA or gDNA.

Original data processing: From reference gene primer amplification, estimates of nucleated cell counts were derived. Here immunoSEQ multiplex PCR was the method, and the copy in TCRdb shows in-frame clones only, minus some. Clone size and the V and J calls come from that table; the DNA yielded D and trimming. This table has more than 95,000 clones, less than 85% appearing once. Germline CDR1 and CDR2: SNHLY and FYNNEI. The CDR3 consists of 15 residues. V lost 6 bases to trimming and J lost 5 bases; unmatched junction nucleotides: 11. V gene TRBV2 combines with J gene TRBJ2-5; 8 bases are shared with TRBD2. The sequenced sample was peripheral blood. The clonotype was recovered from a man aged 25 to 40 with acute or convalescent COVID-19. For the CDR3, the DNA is TGTGCCAGCAGGAGGAACGGGAGGGCCGGGGAGACCCAGTACTTC. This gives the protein CASRRNGRAGETQYF.